Listed below are T cell receptor beta chains from one sample, sequenced in a study of long-term antiretroviral therapy in people with HIV. Profiled with immunoSEQ multiplex PCR; TCRdb holds only in-frame clones, not every one. The sample consists of 14,000 or so clones, nearly 90% of them appearing once. The specimen was unsorted PBMCs, collected 6.2 years after starting antiretroviral therapy. The receptors were sampled from a man between 35 and 55 years old with HIV. Each CDR3 is given with its conserved first and last residue. D genes are given only for firm matches. Some rows have no size entry. The others give once, few or many, or a class for an expanded clone.

j_call: TRBJ1-5
v_call: TRBV7-8
d_call: NA
clone_size: NA
cdr3_aa: CASSLARAPNQPQHF
cdr3_nt: TGTGCCAGCAGCTTAGCCAGGGCTCCCAATCAGCCCCAGCATTTT

j_call: TRBJ1-5
v_call: TRBV7-3
d_call: NA
clone_size: once
cdr3_aa: CASSSGRNQPQHF
cdr3_nt: TGTGCCAGCAGCTCGGGGCGAAATCAGCCCCAGCATTTT

j_call: TRBJ2-1
v_call: TRBV27
d_call: NA
clone_size: NA
cdr3_aa: CASTHRSYNEQFF
cdr3_nt: TGTGCCAGCACCCACAGATCCTACAATGAGCAGTTCTTC

j_call: TRBJ2-1
v_call: TRBV27
d_call: TRBD2
clone_size: few
cdr3_aa: CASSLPSGSRTYNEQFF
cdr3_nt: TGTGCCAGCAGTTTACCTAGCGGGAGTCGCACCTACAATGAGCAGTTCTTC

j_call: TRBJ2-3
v_call: TRBV5-4
d_call: TRBD2
clone_size: NA
cdr3_aa: CASSTDGLAGGDTQYF
cdr3_nt: TGTGCCAGCAGCACCGACGGACTAGCGGGAGGTGATACGCAGTATTTT

j_call: TRBJ2-2
v_call: TRBV11-3
d_call: NA
clone_size: few
cdr3_aa: CASSLRFDTGELFF
cdr3_nt: TGTGCCAGCAGCTTAAGGTTTGACACCGGGGAGCTGTTTTTT

j_call: TRBJ2-7
v_call: TRBV4-1
d_call: TRBD2
clone_size: NA
cdr3_aa: CASSQGPGGSYEQYF
cdr3_nt: TGCGCCAGCAGCCAAGGTCCGGGGGGCTCCTACGAGCAGTACTTC

j_call: TRBJ2-7
v_call: TRBV19
d_call: NA
clone_size: NA
cdr3_aa: CASSTHISTYEQYF
cdr3_nt: TGTGCCAGTAGTACACATATATCCACCTACGAGCAGTACTTC

j_call: TRBJ1-4
v_call: TRBV28
d_call: NA
clone_size: NA
cdr3_aa: CASSSKEGRNEKLFF
cdr3_nt: TGTGCCAGCAGTTCGAAGGAGGGGAGGAATGAAAAACTGTTTTTT

j_call: TRBJ2-4
v_call: TRBV4-1
d_call: TRBD2
clone_size: NA
cdr3_aa: CASSQDAAAGEDKNIQYF
cdr3_nt: TGCGCCAGCAGCCAAGATGCCGCAGCGGGAGAAGACAAAAACATTCAGTACTTC